What follows are 23 T cell receptor beta chains derived from one specimen sequenced in a study of blood T cell repertoires in COVID-19. TCRdb's table, derived via immunoSEQ multiplex PCR, lists solely in-frame clones and lacks some. The sample lists about 88,000 clones; around 93% were seen once. Sequenced sample: peripheral blood. These receptors were collected from a human donor with active COVID-19. The donor label of this sample is uncertain.

The CDR3 nucleotides read TGTGCCAGCAGTTTTACAGGGGGCTACGAGCAGTACTTC. The encoded protein is CASSFTGGYEQYF. The V and J genes are TRBV12-3 or TRBV12-4 and TRBJ2-7; 8 nucleotides agree with TRBD1. The CDR3 has 13 amino acids. The ends lost 3 bases at V and 3 bases at J; junction bases unmatched: 1.

This chain links TRBV29-1 with TRBJ2-7; D possibly corresponds to TRBD1 (5 bases). The germline V gene encodes CDR1 SQVTM and CDR2 ANQGSEA. V was shortened by 5 bases and J by 6 bases, with 11 bases between the two germline ends. This CDR3 contains 11 residues. For the CDR3, the DNA is TGCAGCGTTAATAGGGGTCTCGAGCAGTACTTC. The encoded protein is CSVNRGLEQYF.

The rearrangement uses TRBV20-1 and TRBJ1-1; D may be TRBD1 (6 bases). The CDR3 has 10 residues. Germline values: CDR1 DFQATT, CDR2 SNEGSKA (reference sequence). V was cut by 6 bases and J by 7 bases, with 9 bases left in between. The DNA of the CDR3 is TGCAGTGCCATGGACAGTGAAGCTTTCTTT. Translation: CSAMDSEAFF.

The rearrangement links TRBV6-2 or TRBV6-3 to TRBJ1-1; the D gene is possibly TRBD1 (6 bases). This CDR3 has 15 residues. Germline V gene lookup returns CDR1 MNHEY and CDR2 SVGEGT. The V and J ends lost 2 bases and 1 base respectively, with 11 bases between them. The CDR3 region is CASSYPQGPNTEAFF. CDR3 nucleotide sequence: TGTGCCAGCAGTTACCCACAGGGACCGAACACTGAAGCTTTCTTT.

This clone was detected only once. The chain uses TRBV5-4 and TRBJ2-1, with D possibly TRBD1 on 6 matching bases. In germline, CDR1 is SGHNT, CDR2 YYREEE (reference sequence). The length of the CDR3 is 13 residues. The V end was cut by 5 bases, the J end by 5 bases, with 11 bases between. CDR3 DNA sequence: TGTGCCAGCAGGGAGGACAGCCACAATGAGCAGTTCTTC. The encoded protein is CASREDSHNEQFF.

The gene calls are TRBV19 and TRBJ2-1, with TRBD2 identical over 16 bases. The J segment lost 4 bases and the V segment lost 4 bases, leaving 7 bases of the junction unmatched. This CDR3 has 18 residues. Per the germline V gene, CDR1 is LNHDA and CDR2 is SQIVND (reference sequence). The CDR3 bases are TGTGCCAGTAGTACCCTCGGGACTAGCGGGGGGGCTTACAATGAGCAGTTCTTC. Its protein product is CASSTLGTSGGAYNEQFF. The full variable domain, completed using reference TRBV19 and TRBJ2-1, is DGGITQSPKYLFRKEGQNVTLSCEQNLNHDAMYWYRQDPGQGLRLIYYSQIVNDFQKGDIAEGYSVSREKKESFPLTVTSAQKNPTAFYLCASSTLGTSGGAYNEQFFGPGTRLTVL.

The J gene is TRBJ2-1, the V gene TRBV7-8; 8 bases match TRBD2. V was pared by 5 bases and J by 7 bases, with 7 bases of the junction left unmatched. The CDR3 loop spans 14 amino acids. Germline assignment: CDR1 SGHVS and CDR2 FQNEAQ. The CDR3 spells CASSPTGGANEQFF. The CDR3 DNA reads TGTGCCAGCAGCCCCACCGGGGGGGCAAATGAGCAGTTCTTC.

This chain uses TRBV7-9 with TRBJ1-2; 9 positions match TRBD1. V dropped 5 bases and J dropped 3; count of bases not matched to a gene: 13. Germline assignment: CDR1 SEHNR and CDR2 FQNEAQ (reference sequence). The CDR3 is made up of 17 amino acids. As DNA, the CDR3 is TGTGCCAGCAGCCCTGTCCCGGGACAGGGACGGCACTATGGCTACACCTTC. This translates into CASSPVPGQGRHYGYTF.

The chain couples TRBV5-4 to TRBJ2-3, with 7 bases identical to TRBD2. CDR3 length: 17 amino acids. After removal of 3 bases from V and 2 bases from J, the junction contained 12 bases not matched to a gene. The germline CDR1 and CDR2 sequences are SGHNT and YYREEE (reference sequence). CDR3 amino acids: CASSSPWKRGITDTQYF. CDR3 sequence (DNA): TGTGCCAGCAGCTCGCCGTGGAAGCGGGGAATCACAGATACGCAGTATTTT. Based on the CDR3 plus reference TRBV5-4 and TRBJ2-3, the full variable domain is ETGVTQSPTHLIKTRGQQVTLRCSSQSGHNTVSWYQQALGQGPQFIFQYYREEENGRGNFPPRFSGLQFPNYSSELNVNALELDDSALYLCASSSPWKRGITDTQYFGPGTRLTVL.

The chain joins TRBV2 to TRBJ2-7; no firm D call. V was cut by 7 bases and J by 3 bases, with 7 bases left in between. Germline lookup yields CDR1 SNHLY and CDR2 FYNNEI. CDR3 size: 11 residues. This CDR3 reads CASNTNYEQYF. CDR3 nucleotides: TGTGCCAGCAACACTAACTACGAGCAGTACTTC.

The gene calls are TRBV5-4 and TRBJ1-6; 12 positions agree with TRBD1. CDR1 SGHNT and CDR2 YYREEE come from the germline V gene (reference sequence). J was trimmed by 2 bases and V by 4 bases; bases with no gene match: 4. This CDR3 spans 17 amino acids. The CDR3 coding sequence is TGTGCCAGCAGCCCTGGGACAGGGGGCACCTATAATTCACCCCTCCACTTT. This codes for CASSPGTGGTYNSPLHF.

The chain is built from TRBV29-1 and TRBJ2-5; 10 bases are a match to TRBD1. The CDR3 consists of 14 residues. Looked up from germline, CDR1 is SQVTM and CDR2 is ANQGSEA. The J segment lost 3 bases and the V segment lost 3 bases, leaving 4 bases of the junction unmatched. The CDR3 DNA sequence: TGCAGCGTTGAGCCCGGGACAGGGGAAGAGACCCAGTACTTC. It encodes CSVEPGTGEETQYF.

The chain couples TRBV28 to TRBJ1-5; 9 bases line up with TRBD1. The germline V gene has CDR1 MDHEN and CDR2 SYDVKM. Trimming cost V 0 bases and J 2 bases; bases outside gene matches: 2. This CDR3 is 16 amino acids long. CDR3: CASSLWTGGGNQPQHF. For the CDR3, the DNA is TGTGCCAGCAGTTTATGGACAGGGGGAGGCAATCAGCCCCAGCATTTT.

This clone has ten or more counts. The chain is built from TRBV5-4 and TRBJ1-2; D possibly corresponds to TRBD1 (5 bases). Germline V gene lookup returns CDR1 SGHNT and CDR2 YYREEE (reference sequence). V lost 1 base and J 6 bases, leaving 10 bases between the germline ends. This CDR3 region has 13 residues. CDR3: CASSLTGGDGYTF. Here the CDR3 DNA reads TGTGCCAGCAGCTTGACGGGGGGAGATGGCTACACCTTC.

The chain couples TRBV5-1 to TRBJ2-1, with D maybe TRBD1 (6 bases). The CDR3 length is 13 residues. Trimming stripped 5 bases from V and 6 bases from J, with 12 bases between. Germline-derived CDR1 and CDR2 are SGHRS and YFSETQ. CDR3: CASRNSGANEQFF. The CDR3 nucleotides are TGCGCCAGCAGAAACTCAGGGGCCAATGAGCAGTTCTTC. Full variable domain (remainder filled in from reference TRBV5-1 and TRBJ2-1): KAGVTQTPRYLIKTRGQQVTLSCSPISGHRSVSWYQQTPGQGLQFLFEYFSETQRNKGNFPGRFSGRQFSNSRSEMNVSTLELGDSALYLCASRNSGANEQFFGPGTRLTVL.

V and J are TRBV10-3 and TRBJ1-2, with D tentatively TRBD1 (6 bases). CDR1 and CDR2 from the germline V gene are ENHRY and SYGVKD. Deletions cut 10 bases from V and 8 bases from J, with 11 bases between. CDR3 size: 10 residues. Written as DNA, the CDR3 is TGTGCCACAGGGGTCGGGGGCTACACCTTC. It encodes CATGVGGYTF.

This chain connects TRBV6-6 to TRBJ2-7, with D tentatively TRBD2 (5 bases). The CDR3 totals 12 residues. V shed 4 bases and J shed 4 bases, with 8 bases lying between them. CDR1 is MNHNY, CDR2 SVGAGI, per germline (reference sequence). The CDR3 is CASSSGSYEQYF. The CDR3 nucleotides are TGTGCCAGCAGTTCGGGGTCGTACGAGCAGTACTTC.

This chain joins TRBV6-5 and TRBJ2-7; maybe TRBD2 (5 bases). The V end was cut by 0 bases, the J end by 5 bases, with 17 bases between. The V gene's germline CDR1 is MNHEY and CDR2 SVGAGI. The CDR3 is 16 amino acids. CDR3 sequence reads: CASSYSLSNPGNEQYF. The CDR3 coding sequence is TGTGCCAGCAGTTACTCCCTTTCTAACCCGGGAAACGAGCAGTACTTC.

The V gene is TRBV5-4, the J gene TRBJ1-3; 9 bases align to TRBD1. Germline CDR1 reads SGHNT; CDR2 reads YYREEE (reference sequence). With V trimmed by 4 bases and J by 0 bases, 8 bases remained unmatched. The CDR3 has 17 residues. CDR3 nucleotides: TGTGCCAGCAGCGCCAGGACAGGGGTCAACTCTGGAAACACCATATATTTT. Its protein is CASSARTGVNSGNTIYF. Filled out from reference TRBV5-4 and TRBJ1-3, the complete variable domain reads ETGVTQSPTHLIKTRGQQVTLRCSSQSGHNTVSWYQQALGQGPQFIFQYYREEENGRGNFPPRFSGLQFPNYSSELNVNALELDDSALYLCASSARTGVNSGNTIYFGEGSWLTVV.

This clone was observed once. The chain employs TRBV18 and TRBJ1-1, with 8 bases fitting TRBD1. V gave up 3 bases and J gave up 1 base; unmatched junction bases: 1. This CDR3 comprises 14 residues. Germline V gives CDR1 KGHSH, CDR2 LQKENI. In DNA, the CDR3 is TGTGCCAGCTCACCGGACAGGGCGAACACTGAAGCTTTCTTT. Its protein product is CASSPDRANTEAFF. The full variable domain, rest sourced from reference TRBV18 and TRBJ1-1, is NAGVMQNPRHLVRRRGQEARLRCSPMKGHSHVYWYRQLPEEGLKFMVYLQKENIIDESGMPKERFSAEFPKEGPSILRIQQVVRGDSAAYFCASSPDRANTEAFFGQGTRLTVV.

The gene calls are TRBV7-3 and TRBJ2-1; TRBD2 agrees at 15 bases. Per germline, CDR1 SGHTA and CDR2 FQGTGA. This CDR3 has 18 amino acids. V shed 5 bases, J shed 5 bases, and the junction held 10 bases outside the gene matches. CDR3: CASSPWTSGGAPDNEQFF. The DNA of the CDR3 is TGTGCCAGCAGCCCCTGGACTAGCGGGGGGGCCCCGGACAATGAGCAGTTCTTC.

This rearrangement joins TRBV7-3 to TRBJ2-3; possibly TRBD1 for D (7 bases). From germline, CDR1 is SGHTA and CDR2 FQGTGA. The V end was cut by 5 bases, the J end by 6 bases, with 12 bases between. The CDR3 spans 13 residues. The CDR3 DNA is TGTGCCAGCAGCCCAGGGGGAGGCGATACGCAGTATTTT. This sequence encodes CASSPGGGDTQYF.

The chain recombines TRBV25-1 with TRBJ2-3; tentatively, D is TRBD2 (5 bases). The V end lost 1 base, the J end lost 3 bases, and 11 bases lay between the germline ends. The CDR3 loop spans 15 amino acids. The germline gives CDR1 MGHDK, CDR2 SYGVNS. In nucleotides, the CDR3 is TGTGCCAGCAGTGAATTTCGATCGGGGACAGATACGCAGTATTTT. It yields the protein CASSEFRSGTDTQYF.